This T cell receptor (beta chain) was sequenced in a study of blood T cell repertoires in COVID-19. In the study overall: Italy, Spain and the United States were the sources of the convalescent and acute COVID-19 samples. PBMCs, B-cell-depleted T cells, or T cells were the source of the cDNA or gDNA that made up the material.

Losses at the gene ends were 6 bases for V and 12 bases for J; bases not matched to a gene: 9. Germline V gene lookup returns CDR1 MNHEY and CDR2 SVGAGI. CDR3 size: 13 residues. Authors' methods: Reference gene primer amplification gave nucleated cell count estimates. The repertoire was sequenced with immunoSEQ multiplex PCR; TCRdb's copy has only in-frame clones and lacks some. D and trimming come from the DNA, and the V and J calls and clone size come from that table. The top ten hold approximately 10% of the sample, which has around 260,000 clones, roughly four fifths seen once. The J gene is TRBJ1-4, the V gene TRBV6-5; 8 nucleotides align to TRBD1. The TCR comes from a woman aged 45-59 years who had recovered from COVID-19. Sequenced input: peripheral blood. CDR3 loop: CASSTPMTGELFF. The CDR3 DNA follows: TGTGCCAGCAGCACACCGATGACAGGGGAACTGTTTTTT.